This is a list of T cell receptor beta chains from one sample in a study of naive and memory T cell subsets. One entry per CDR3 protein, called by TCRdb with MiXCR from the UMI-ligation and nested PCR reads. The data show 20,000 to 25,000 distinct CDR3 sequences, with roughly 8.2% seen just once and around a fifth held by the top ten. The sample taken for sequencing was central memory CD8+ T cells from blood. The source is a human donor in good health. Both conserved end residues are trimmed from each CDR3.

length	V	J	CDR3
11	TRBV6-4	TRBJ2-2	ASSTSNTGELF
11	TRBV7-6	TRBJ2-2	ASSLVGAGELF
14	TRBV3-1	TRBJ2-4	ASSQPYRVGKNIQY
11	TRBV9	TRBJ2-1	ASSVEDSNEQF
10	TRBV13	TRBJ2-7	ASSLQGREQY
13	TRBV4-1	TRBJ1-2	ASSPEAWSTWGYT
13	TRBV6-1	TRBJ2-7	ASSEWTGGSYEQY
14	TRBV6-1	TRBJ2-5	ASSESPAQEGETQY
13	TRBV19	TRBJ2-1	ASSILAGPRNEQF
13	TRBV6-5	TRBJ1-2	ASTPYPRGDYGYT
14	TRBV5-6	TRBJ1-3	ASSWGDTDSGNTIY
12	TRBV20-1	TRBJ2-1	SARTVQDYNEQF
12	TRBV4-2	TRBJ2-3	ASSQDWETGTQY
14	TRBV18	TRBJ2-2	ASSPKRDSYTGELF
13	TRBV5-1	TRBJ1-1	ASSLAAGGGTEAF
13	TRBV2	TRBJ2-7	ASSERLLAGEGQY
11	TRBV6-5	TRBJ1-2	ASRSGEVYGYT
14	TRBV4-2	TRBJ2-3	ASSQQPLAGADTQY
13	TRBV7-9	TRBJ1-6	ASSPIEAGYSPLH
11	TRBV7-9	TRBJ2-3	ASSPEGFDTQY
13	TRBV5-1	TRBJ1-4	ASSYGTGDSEKLF
12	TRBV4-1	TRBJ1-1	ASSQGQGVSEAF
18	TRBV12-5	TRBJ2-7	ASGLEGIIVAGGLQPEQY
13	TRBV6-1	TRBJ2-7	ASSDGTGSGYEQY
13	TRBV10-3	TRBJ1-2	AISESSPDSYGYT
13	TRBV28	TRBJ2-1	ASSFNGGPYNEQF
14	TRBV5-1	TRBJ2-3	ASSLGTSGNSDTQY
16	TRBV10-3	TRBJ2-1	AIRPSLLAGVPYNEQF
12	TRBV20-1	TRBJ2-7	SARGSESPYEQY
12	TRBV14	TRBJ2-7	ASSQVGRAYEQY
11	TRBV6-1	TRBJ2-7	ASTEDGFYEQY
18	TRBV28	TRBJ2-1	ASRRRPRDRGRVRYNEQF
16	TRBV15	TRBJ1-4	ATSRSGGSGATNEKLF
14	TRBV6-5	TRBJ2-3	ASSYKRAGRADTQY
12	TRBV9	TRBJ1-1	ASSVGQVGTEAF
13	TRBV6-2/TRBV6-3	TRBJ2-3	ASRAGLMVSDTQY
11	TRBV12-3/TRBV12-4	TRBJ2-1	ATQPGLRDEQF
13	TRBV28	TRBJ2-7	ASQPGTASSYEQY
14	TRBV30	TRBJ2-1	AWIPPGLAGSDEQF
11	TRBV6-4	TRBJ2-1	ASSEVANNEQF
12	TRBV6-2/TRBV6-3	TRBJ2-7	ASTRTDSFYEQY
11	TRBV20-1	TRBJ2-5	SAPYGTRETQY
16	TRBV7-2	TRBJ2-6	ASSLRAGEISGANVLT
9	TRBV20-1	TRBJ1-2	SAIEGYGYT
13	TRBV20-1	TRBJ2-7	SALLQGSAPYEQY
15	TRBV11-2	TRBJ2-2	ASSLGLAGVNTGELF
20	TRBV7-9	TRBJ2-3	ASSRTRGTSGRELRGTDTQY
12	TRBV20-1	TRBJ2-1	SARGTSENNEQF
13	TRBV7-7	TRBJ2-2	ASSLVSGNTGELF
13	TRBV20-1	TRBJ2-7	SARDTTLGGYEQY
13	TRBV7-9	TRBJ1-2	ASSLVREGVYGYT
16	TRBV20-1	TRBJ2-1	SARGIRVAPLEYNEQF
12	TRBV9	TRBJ2-1	ASSVGQGGREQF